The 23 T cell receptor beta chains below come from one sample, sequenced in a study of blood T cell repertoires in COVID-19 (dated by TCRdb to between 2020 and 2021). Library generation was performed with the immunoSEQ multiplex PCR assay. Drawn from immuneACCESS, this table holds only the in-frame rearrangements with V and J called that TCRdb kept. Clones are partly lost; checked studies trace under half to an unresolved V gene and leave the rest unexplained. This sample gives some 290,000 clones in total; roughly 90% of them show up just once. The ten largest account for roughly 11% of the sample. Sample: peripheral blood. The origin of the receptors is a woman aged 25-40 years with COVID-19, enrolled during active disease.

The chain carries TRBV4-1 and TRBJ2-5; 12 positions agree with TRBD2. Germline-derived CDR1 and CDR2 are MGHRA and YSYEKL. There are 15 residues in the CDR3. V lost 3 bases to trimming and J lost 5 bases; unmatched junction nucleotides: 4. CDR3 in amino acids: CASSHSSGGAETQYF. Here the CDR3 DNA reads TGCGCCAGCAGCCATTCTAGCGGGGGGGCGGAGACCCAGTACTTC.

V gene TRBV27 combines with J gene TRBJ2-6; 10 bases line up with TRBD1. There are 17 residues in the CDR3. The germline V gene encodes CDR1 MNHEY and CDR2 SMNVEV (reference sequence). The junction had 7 bases not matched to a gene; V was cut back by 8 bases and J by 0 bases. The DNA for the CDR3 is TGTGCCAGCGCTAGACAGGGGGCTTACTCTGGGGCCAACGTCCTGACTTTC. Amino acid sequence: CASARQGAYSGANVLTF.

This clone occurred once. The rearrangement joins TRBV30 to TRBJ1-5; the D gene is possibly TRBD1 (5 bases). The germline gives CDR1 GTSNPN, CDR2 SVGIG (reference sequence). Between the trimmed V and J ends, which lost 2 bases and 3 bases, there was a span of 11 bases. This CDR3 is built from 14 residues. CDR3 protein: CAWSLQGYNQPQHF. DNA for the CDR3: TGTGCCTGGAGTCTTCAGGGCTACAATCAGCCCCAGCATTTT.

The gene calls are TRBV19 and TRBJ2-3; a weak D match, TRBD1 (7 bases). CDR3 length equals 18 residues. With 5 bases removed from V and 4 bases from J, the gap between germline ends came to 25 bases. Germline CDR1 reads LNHDA; CDR2 reads SQIVND (reference sequence). The CDR3 DNA sequence: TGTGCCAGTAGTCCAAGGGGGCCGACGGGGGTAGGGGCAGATACGCAGTATTTT. It specifies CASSPRGPTGVGADTQYF.

This rearrangement joins TRBV15 to TRBJ1-5; D remains ambiguous. The V end lost 8 bases, the J end lost 4 bases, and 9 bases lay between the germline ends. The CDR3 loop spans 12 amino acids. The germline gives CDR1 LNHNV, CDR2 YYDKDF (reference sequence). This CDR3 is CATGEKNQPQHF. The CDR3 DNA reads TGTGCCACCGGAGAAAAAAATCAGCCCCAGCATTTT.

The rearrangement joins TRBV11-2 to TRBJ1-3; TRBD1 is a possible D gene (6 bases). This CDR3 has 15 amino acids. Germline CDR1 SGHAT, CDR2 FQNNGV. V lost 4 bases, J lost 4 bases, and 14 bases lay in between. The CDR3 reads CASSSGTSLGNTIYF. CDR3 DNA sequence: TGTGCCAGCAGCTCTGGGACATCCTTGGGAAACACCATATATTTT. Drawing the rest from reference TRBV11-2 and TRBJ1-3, the complete variable domain is EAGVAQSPRYKIIEKRQSVAFWCNPISGHATLYWYQQILGQGPKLLIQFQNNGVVDDSQLPKDRFSAERLKGVDSTLKIQPAKLEDSAVYLCASSSGTSLGNTIYFGEGSWLTVV.

The chain employs TRBV19 and TRBJ2-5; 13 nucleotides align to TRBD2. Per germline, CDR1 LNHDA and CDR2 SQIVND (reference sequence). The CDR3 is 15 residues long. Trimming at V came to 6 bases and at J to 4 bases, leaving 5 bases not matched to a gene. CDR3 sequence: CASRKLAGGPETQYF. CDR3 bases: TGTGCCAGTAGAAAACTAGCGGGGGGGCCAGAGACCCAGTACTTC.

The rearrangement uses TRBV7-9 and TRBJ1-2; 7 bases line up with TRBD1. The V gene's germline CDR1 is SEHNR and CDR2 FQNEAQ (reference sequence). The CDR3 spans 16 residues. The ends lost 0 bases at V and 2 bases at J; junction bases unmatched: 6. The CDR3 spells CASSLAGDSLNYGYTF. DNA of the CDR3: TGTGCCAGCAGCTTAGCGGGGGACAGTTTAAACTATGGCTACACCTTC.

The CDR3 sequence: CASSLRTGTGTNYEQFF. CDR3 coding DNA: TGTGCCAGCAGTTTAAGGACCGGGACAGGGACTAACTATGAGCAGTTCTTC. The chain carries TRBV27 and TRBJ2-1; 9 bases align to TRBD1. The V and J ends lost 2 bases and 8 bases, in that order; junction bases with no gene match: 13. The CDR3 contains 17 residues. Germline loops: CDR1 MNHEY, CDR2 SMNVEV (reference sequence).

The genes are TRBV28 and TRBJ1-2; TRBD1 aligns across 8 bases. Germline V gives CDR1 MDHEN, CDR2 SYDVKM. V was clipped by 6 bases and J by 6 bases; unmatched bases: 3. The CDR3 has 12 residues. The chain's CDR3 is CASSGQGDGYTF. The CDR3 DNA reads as TGTGCCAGCAGCGGACAGGGTGATGGCTACACCTTC.

The rearrangement joins TRBV6-1 to TRBJ2-7, with a weak D call TRBD2 (5 bases). CDR1 is MNHNS, CDR2 SASEGT, per germline. CDR3 length: 14 amino acids. Trimming shortened V by 0 bases and J by 5 bases, and 11 bases separated the two germline ends. The CDR3 reads CASSEAHRDHEQYF. The CDR3 region has the DNA TGTGCCAGCAGTGAAGCGCATCGGGATCACGAGCAGTACTTC.

The gene calls are TRBV27 and TRBJ2-4, with 12 bases lining up with TRBD1. CDR3 length: 15 amino acids. CDR1 is MNHEY, CDR2 SMNVEV, per germline (reference sequence). Trimming at V came to 0 bases and at J to 9 bases, leaving 3 bases not matched to a gene. For the CDR3, the DNA is TGTGCCAGCAGTTTATCCCGGGGACAGGGGGCCATTCAGTACTTC. This sequence encodes CASSLSRGQGAIQYF.

This chain connects TRBV2 to TRBJ1-1, with D perhaps matching TRBD1 (5 bases). The CDR3 runs 15 residues. Germline CDR1 is SNHLY and CDR2 is FYNNEI. The V gene lost 7 bases and the J gene lost 2 bases, with 17 bases spanning the gap. The CDR3 coding sequence is TGTGCCAGCAACCGACAGATCGGCTTAAACACTGAAGCTTTCTTT. Its translation is CASNRQIGLNTEAFF.

The chain has TRBV4-1 and TRBJ1-6; 9 positions match TRBD1. Germline V gives CDR1 MGHRA, CDR2 YSYEKL. Trimming cost V 3 bases and J 6 bases; bases outside gene matches: 3. CDR3 length: 15 amino acids. Written as DNA, the CDR3 is TGCGCCAGCAGCCAGGGACAGGGATTTAATTCACCCCTCCACTTT. As protein: CASSQGQGFNSPLHF.

V gene TRBV2 combines with J gene TRBJ2-5, with TRBD1 matching over 7 bases. V lost 5 bases to trimming and J lost 5 bases; unmatched junction nucleotides: 11. Looked up from germline, CDR1 is SNHLY and CDR2 is FYNNEI. This CDR3 is 15 amino acids long. In nucleotides, the CDR3 is TGTGCCAGCAGTAGGGACAGCTCCTTTGGTGAGACCCAGTACTTC. Protein product: CASSRDSSFGETQYF.

This chain links TRBV11-3 with TRBJ1-6, with D unresolved. Germline V lookup: CDR1 SGHNT, CDR2 YENEEA. The germline V and J ends were trimmed by 0 bases and 9 bases, with 9 bases remaining between them. This CDR3 has 14 amino acids. The CDR3 region is CASSLDVAGSPLHF. DNA of the CDR3: TGTGCCAGCAGCTTAGACGTGGCGGGTTCACCCCTCCACTTT.

The chain links TRBV7-8 to TRBJ1-2; 7 bases match TRBD1. Germline values: CDR1 SGHVS, CDR2 FQNEAQ. The CDR3 runs 14 residues. V gave up 5 bases and J gave up 5 bases; unmatched junction bases: 8. CDR3 protein: CASSLGGAGYGYTF. The CDR3 DNA sequence: TGTGCCAGCAGCCTAGGGGGCGCGGGGTATGGCTACACCTTC.

The rearrangement links TRBV18 to TRBJ2-3; 9 bases fit TRBD2. The trim removed 5 bases at V and 5 bases at J, leaving 11 bases unmatched. The germline V gene encodes CDR1 KGHSH and CDR2 LQKENI. The CDR3 length is 16 residues. CDR3 region: CASSNYIAGVQDTQYF. Here the CDR3 DNA reads TGTGCCAGCTCAAACTATATAGCGGGGGTACAAGATACGCAGTATTTT.

The V gene is TRBV29-1, the J gene TRBJ2-1; D possibly corresponds to TRBD1 (6 bases). Germline V gene data show CDR1 as SQVTM and CDR2 as ANQGSEA. The CDR3 is 13 residues long. V was pared by 3 bases and J by 7 bases, with 13 bases between. The chain's CDR3 is CSVEWTEMNEQFF. The CDR3 DNA sequence: TGCAGCGTTGAGTGGACAGAGATGAATGAGCAGTTCTTC.

This clone was recorded once. This chain links TRBV7-9 with TRBJ1-1; 8 nucleotides align to TRBD1. Germline loops: CDR1 SEHNR, CDR2 FQNEAQ (reference sequence). The CDR3 extends over 19 amino acids. J was trimmed by 4 bases and V by 5 bases; bases with no gene match: 21. Here the CDR3 reads CASSPTLTSAITGGTEAFF. The CDR3 nucleotides are TGTGCCAGCAGCCCCACCTTGACTTCGGCTATTACAGGGGGCACTGAAGCTTTCTTT.

The chain uses TRBV7-9 and TRBJ1-2; 7 positions match TRBD1. CDR1 is SEHNR and CDR2 is FQNEAQ in the germline V gene (reference sequence). This CDR3 has 12 residues. The ends lost 5 bases at V and 11 bases at J; junction bases unmatched: 8. Here the CDR3 DNA reads TGTGCCAGCAGCCCCCAAGACAGGGCATACACCTTC. It specifies CASSPQDRAYTF. Full variable domain (remainder filled in from reference TRBV7-9 and TRBJ1-2): DTGVSQNPRHKITKRGQNVTFRCDPISEHNRLYWYRQTLGQGPEFLTYFQNEAQLEKSRLLSDRFSAERPKGSFSTLEIQRTEQGDSAMYLCASSPQDRAYTFGSGTRLTVV.

This chain joins TRBV30 and TRBJ1-2; D is possibly TRBD1 (5 bases). Germline V lookup: CDR1 GTSNPN, CDR2 SVGIG (reference sequence). V was shortened by 5 bases and J by 4 bases, with 11 bases between the two germline ends. The CDR3 loop spans 12 amino acids. CDR3 sequence: CAWAQGGYGYTF. The DNA for the CDR3 is TGTGCCTGGGCCCAGGGAGGCTATGGCTACACCTTC.

The chain links TRBV4-1 to TRBJ1-3, with unresolved D. Trimming took off 4 bases at V and 0 bases at J, with 7 bases between the two ends. Germline V gene sequence: CDR1 MGHRA, CDR2 YSYEKL. This CDR3 has 14 amino acids. The CDR3 protein is CASSLEASGNTIYF. CDR3 DNA: TGCGCCAGCAGCCTTGAAGCCTCTGGAAACACCATATATTTT.